This entry concerns a single TCR beta chain. Its binding antigen is unknown. No base quality information exists; no much larger clone differs at one position. Libraries came from the immunoSEQ multiplex PCR assay. TCRdb limited this immuneACCESS table to in-frame rearrangements with V and J called. A share of clones is missing; checked studies link under half to unresolved V genes, and the rest is unexplained. Within this sample are some 96,000 clones, with just over 85% of them counted one time only. In total, the top ten clones hold 4.5% to 6% of the sample. This sample stems from a study of radiotherapy plus CTLA-4 blockade in lung cancer (dated by TCRdb to between 2018 and 2020). Study-level background: Among the enrolled patients, roughly 19% had an objective response, and about 29% reached disease control.

The study evaluated CTLA-4 blockade (ipilimumab) given together with focal radiation therapy in patients who had chemo-refractory metastatic non-small-cell lung cancer. The full study reports these points: TCR clones derived from tumors expanded in peripheral blood after treatment with radiotherapy and ipilimumab. The strongest predictors of response were reported to be early dynamic shifts in blood T cell clones along with a rise in serum interferon-beta following radiation.

The CDR3 starts with the cysteine, ends with the phenylalanine, and has 17 residues. CDR3 DNA is the only sequence kept; it has 51 bases, read in frame from the first base. The germline V gene yields SGHRS for CDR1 and YFSETQ for CDR2. The germline V end is reduced by 0 bases and the J end by 1 base; junction bases left unmatched: 8. The source is a human donor with non-small cell lung cancer that progressed on radiotherapy plus ipilimumab. Sample: peripheral blood, taken from a patient treated with radiotherapy plus ipilimumab. The chain was built from TRBV5-1 and TRBJ1-2; 8 junctional bases match TRBD1. The CDR3 amino acid sequence is: CASSLGRDRSLNYGYTF. The nucleotide sequence is given as TGCGCCAGCAGCTTGGGCAGGGACAGGAGCCTTAACTATGGCTACACCTTC.